The present entry profiles one T cell receptor (beta chain) with its context. Its antigen is still unknown. Generated by immunoSEQ multiplex PCR, the TCRdb table keeps only in-frame clones and is missing some. Of some 1,600 clones listed, around 72% are singletons. Trimming removed 4 bases from V and 4 bases from J, with 11 bases in between. CDR3 length equals 13 residues. Germline CDR1 and CDR2: SGHVS and FQNEAQ. The data derive from a study of tissue T cells after allogeneic stem cell transplantation. Study-wide results and caveats: Tissue-detected TCR repertoire was only partly captured by blood and spleen T cells.

GI sites, liver, skin and spleen were taken after median 9.75 post-mortem hours. The input for sequencing was esophagus tissue, taken at autopsy. This receptor was identified in a woman aged 18-49 years with breast cancer. The chain recombines TRBV7-8 with TRBJ2-7; D may match TRBD1 or TRBD2 (5 bases each). The CDR3 here is CASSSGPTYEQYF. CDR3 nucleotide sequence: TGTGCCAGCAGCTCGGGACCTACGTACGAGCAGTACTTC.